These 31 T cell receptor beta chains originate from one sample sequenced in a study of T cells in Graves' hyperthyroidism and ophthalmopathy. The investigators amplified TCR beta CDR3 regions from RNA transcripts. Researchers ran a first-round RT-PCR on the TCR CDR3 using the HTBI primer set. MiXCR, applied by TCRdb to the multiplex PCR reads, yields one record per CDR3 protein. This sample has roughly 500,000 distinct CDR3 sequences, with around 50% found just once. The sample taken for sequencing was peripheral blood or thyroid tissue (not recorded which). The receptors come from an adult woman with Graves' disease, either hyperthyroidism or ophthalmopathy (not recorded which).

The rearrangement links TRBV19 to TRBJ2-5; D uncertain. Germline V lookup: CDR1 LNHDA, CDR2 SQIVND (reference sequence). The ends were cut back, 3 bases at V and 5 bases at J, with 4 bases in the middle. CDR3 length equals 11 residues. The CDR3 protein is CASSMGETQYF. CDR3 nucleotides: TGTGCCAGTAGTATGGGGGAGACCCAGTACTTC.

This clonotype came up once. V gene TRBV19 combines with J gene TRBJ2-2; D gene ambiguous. Germline CDR1 and CDR2: LNHDA and SQIVND (reference sequence). This CDR3 has 12 amino acids. The germline V and J ends were trimmed by 6 bases and 8 bases, with 10 bases remaining between them. CDR3 region: CASRQGRGELFF. CDR3 coding DNA: TGTGCCAGTAGACAAGGAAGGGGGGAGCTGTTTTTT. The full variable domain, rest sourced from reference TRBV19 and TRBJ2-2, is DGGITQSPKYLFRKEGQNVTLSCEQNLNHDAMYWYRQDPGQGLRLIYYSQIVNDFQKGDIAEGYSVSREKKESFPLTVTSAQKNPTAFYLCASRQGRGELFFGEGSRLTVL.

The CDR3 here is CSVEIAGNYEQYF. For the CDR3, the DNA is TGCAGCGTTGAAATAGCGGGAAACTACGAGCAGTACTTC. V usage is TRBV29-1 and J usage is TRBJ2-7, with 8 bases aligning to TRBD2. The germline gives CDR1 SQVTM, CDR2 ANQGSEA. The CDR3 extends over 13 amino acids. Unmatched junction bases numbered 3, after V lost 2 bases and J lost 3 bases.

This clonotype came up once. The V and J genes are TRBV5-1 and TRBJ1-1; TRBD1 aligns across 7 bases. The CDR3 covers 16 residues. V gave up 1 base and J gave up 1 base; unmatched junction bases: 7. Germline CDR1 reads SGHRS; CDR2 reads YFSETQ. CDR3 in amino acids: CASSLPDRAENTEAFF. CDR3 nucleotide sequence: TGCGCCAGCAGCTTGCCTGACAGGGCAGAGAACACTGAAGCTTTCTTT.

The CDR3 DNA reads as TGCAGGGAAACAGGGGATAGTGGTTACACCTTC. It yields the protein CRETGDSGYTF. V usage is TRBV20-1 and J usage is TRBJ1-2; 7 bases are shared with TRBD1. The CDR3 has 11 residues. The germline V gene encodes CDR1 DFQATT and CDR2 SNEGSKA (reference sequence).

This clonotype was observed many times. CDR3 region: CSAAGTSGVQETQYF. In DNA, the CDR3 is TGCAGTGCTGCCGGGACTAGCGGCGTACAAGAGACCCAGTACTTC. The chain combines TRBV20-1 with TRBJ2-5; 11 positions match TRBD2. Germline trimming cut 5 bases from V and 2 bases from J; bases unmatched to any gene: 7. There are 15 residues in the CDR3. CDR1 and CDR2 from the germline V gene are DFQATT and SNEGSKA (reference sequence).

This clonotype came up many times. This sequence joins TRBV28 and TRBJ1-1; TRBD1 is a possible D gene (6 bases). Trimming left V 3 bases short and J 3 bases short, with 11 bases between. Germline V CDR1 and CDR2: MDHEN, SYDVKM. CDR3 length: 14 residues. This CDR3 is CASSLVTGYTEAFF. CDR3 sequence (DNA): TGTGCCAGCAGTTTGGTCACAGGGTACACTGAAGCTTTCTTT.

V usage is TRBV29-1 and J usage is TRBJ2-5, with D possibly being TRBD1 (6 bases). Germline V CDR1 and CDR2: SQVTM, ANQGSEA. V shed 6 bases and J shed 5 bases, with 16 bases lying between them. The CDR3 is 13 residues long. The CDR3 DNA reads TGCAGCGTAAGGCAGGGGAGCGGCGAGACCCAGTACTTC. This gives the protein CSVRQGSGETQYF.

This clonotype was seen repeatedly, ten times or more. The chain recombines TRBV12-3 or TRBV12-4 with TRBJ1-1; perhaps TRBD1 as D (5 bases). This CDR3 comprises 15 residues. V lost 6 bases to trimming and J lost 6 bases, with 20 bases between them. The CDR3: CASSRGQGSIPEAFF. The CDR3 DNA follows: TGTGCCAGCAGCCGAGGGCAGGGCAGTATTCCTGAAGCTTTCTTT.

This chain joins TRBV2 and TRBJ2-5; no clear D. The V gene's germline CDR1 is SNHLY and CDR2 FYNNEI. V was pared by 6 bases and J by 5 bases, with 7 bases between. The CDR3 is 11 amino acids. As DNA, the CDR3 is TGTGCCAGCAGCACCCTGGAGACCCAGTACTTC. It specifies CASSTLETQYF.

V gene TRBV7-6 combines with J gene TRBJ1-2; weak D call: TRBD1 (5 bases). CDR3 length equals 17 residues. Germline V lookup: CDR1 SGHVS, CDR2 FNYEAQ. Between the trimmed V and J ends, which lost 5 bases and 5 bases, there was a span of 24 bases. The CDR3 DNA sequence: TGTGCCAGCAGCACCCGGGACCGACTTCTGGATACTTATGGCTACACCTTC. Protein: CASSTRDRLLDTYGYTF.

Notes on this clonotype: A read error may produce the germline difference seen at one junction end. The chain combines TRBV7-2 with TRBJ2-5, with 8 nucleotides matching TRBD1. The CDR3 is 15 residues long. The germline gives CDR1 SGHTA, CDR2 FQGNSA. The CDR3 nucleotides are TGCGCCAGCAGCCAAGCTGGACAGGGCTTGGCGACCCAGTACTTC. It yields the protein CASSQAGQGLATQYF. The whole variable domain, filled in from reference TRBV7-2 and TRBJ2-5, reads GAGVSQSPSNKVTEKGKDVELRCDPISGHTALYWYRQSLGQGLEFLIYFQGNSAPDKSGLPSDRFSAERTGGSVSTLTIQRTQQEDSAVYLCASSQAGQGLATQYFGPGTRLLVL.

Of note for this clonotype: Relative to the germline gene, one junction end is altered; a read error may explain this. This chain connects TRBV7-8 to TRBJ2-7; 9 positions match TRBD1. Germline CDR1 is SGHVS and CDR2 is FQNEAQ. CDR3 length: 16 amino acids. Here the CDR3 reads CASSRDRTGEVGEQYF. The CDR3 nucleotides read TGCGCCAGCAGCCGAGACCGGACAGGGGAAGTAGGCGAGCAGTACTTC.

The table lists this clonotype with many counts. The rearrangement joins TRBV12-3 or TRBV12-4 to TRBJ1-1; D ambiguous. The CDR3 contains 14 residues. Trimming took 7 bases from V and 5 from J, leaving 17 bases between them. CDR3 sequence reads: CASTTNQRRTEAFF. CDR3 nucleotides: TGTGCCAGCACCACTAACCAGCGGAGGACTGAAGCTTTCTTT.

This rearrangement joins TRBV20-1 to TRBJ2-2; D might be TRBD1 or TRBD2, each matching 5 bases. CDR3 length: 15 amino acids. Trimming took 5 bases from V and 1 from J, leaving 14 bases between them. Germline assignment: CDR1 DFQATT and CDR2 SNEGSKA (reference sequence). Here the CDR3 reads CSAGTGTLNTGELFF. CDR3 coding DNA: TGCAGTGCTGGAACCGGGACCTTGAACACCGGGGAGCTGTTTTTT.

The chain joins TRBV29-1 to TRBJ1-2; a weak D match, TRBD1 (5 bases). CDR1 and CDR2 (germline): SQVTM, ANQGSEA. The CDR3 covers 15 residues. V was cut by 3 bases and J by 2 bases, with 16 bases left in between. This CDR3 reads CSVEFMGGANYGYTF. CDR3 nucleotides: TGCAGCGTTGAGTTTATGGGAGGGGCCAACTATGGCTACACCTTC.

The chain joins TRBV20-1 to TRBJ2-5; 7 bases match TRBD2. CDR3 length: 12 amino acids. CDR1 DFQATT and CDR2 SNEGSKA come from the germline V gene (reference sequence). The trim removed 5 bases at V and 5 bases at J, leaving 5 bases unmatched. CDR3 amino acids: CSAGRGYETQYF. CDR3 DNA: TGCAGTGCTGGGAGGGGTTACGAGACCCAGTACTTC.

The chain carries TRBV7-8 and TRBJ2-6, with unresolved D. Trimming removed 4 bases from V and 2 bases from J, with 6 bases in between. This CDR3 region has 14 residues. The germline V gene has CDR1 SGHVS and CDR2 FQNEAQ. In DNA form, the CDR3 reads TGTGCCAGCAGCTCCTGGACTGGGGCCAACGTCCTGACTTTC. Its translation is CASSSWTGANVLTF.

In this sample, this clonotype turned up many times. The rearrangement links TRBV7-8 to TRBJ2-5, with 8 bases matching TRBD2. With 0 bases clipped from V and 4 bases from J, the junction kept 10 bases outside the gene matches. In germline, CDR1 is SGHVS, CDR2 FQNEAQ. The CDR3 is made up of 17 amino acids. The CDR3 region has the DNA TGTGCCAGCAGCTTAGCTTCAGGGGCGGGAGGTGGAGAGACCCAGTACTTC. Residues: CASSLASGAGGGETQYF.

This sequence joins TRBV7-8 and TRBJ1-4; D remains ambiguous. This CDR3 contains 14 residues. Trimming took off 1 base at V and 6 bases at J, with 9 bases between the two ends. CDR1 and CDR2 from the germline V gene are SGHVS and FQNEAQ. The CDR3 loop reads CASSLERVDEKLFF. The CDR3 nucleotides are TGTGCCAGCAGCTTAGAAAGGGTAGATGAAAAACTGTTTTTT.

This clonotype was counted many times. The chain recombines TRBV20-1 with TRBJ2-5, with 9 bases that match TRBD2. The CDR3 is made up of 16 amino acids. CDR1 is DFQATT and CDR2 is SNEGSKA in the germline V gene (reference sequence). Unmatched junction bases numbered 10, after V lost 0 bases and J lost 5 bases. The CDR3 here is CSARDINSGGGETQYF. For the CDR3, the DNA is TGCAGTGCTAGAGATATTAATAGCGGGGGAGGGGAGACCCAGTACTTC.

The V and J genes are TRBV2 and TRBJ1-1; tentative D call: TRBD1 (6 bases). The CDR3 is made up of 14 amino acids. Germline V lookup: CDR1 SNHLY, CDR2 FYNNEI. V was shortened by 4 bases and J by 1 base, with 10 bases between the two germline ends. CDR3 sequence: CASSGSQGNTEAFF. The CDR3 DNA reads as TGTGCCAGCAGTGGTTCACAGGGGAACACTGAAGCTTTCTTT.

The V and J genes are TRBV27 and TRBJ2-7; 11 nucleotides align to TRBD1. V was clipped by 4 bases and J by 7 bases; unmatched bases: 6. CDR3 length: 14 residues. The V gene's germline CDR1 is MNHEY and CDR2 SMNVEV (reference sequence). The CDR3 protein is CASSYGQGAGEQYF. The DNA of the CDR3 is TGTGCCAGCAGTTACGGACAGGGGGCGGGAGAGCAGTACTTC.

A remark on this clonotype: A much larger clone sits a single nucleotide away, making a read error possible. The CDR3 region has the DNA TGTGCCAGCAGCTTCGACAGGGGGGGCACTGAAGCTTTCTTT. Protein: CASSFDRGGTEAFF. This sequence joins TRBV7-8 and TRBJ1-1; 9 bases line up with TRBD1. The CDR3 covers 14 residues. Germline CDR1 reads SGHVS; CDR2 reads FQNEAQ. Trimming cost V 3 bases and J 4 bases; bases outside gene matches: 3.

This clonotype was picked up many times. The chain has TRBV6-6 and TRBJ1-4; D remains unclear. V was clipped by 6 bases and J by 6 bases, with 5 bases between them. The CDR3 runs 11 residues. CDR1 and CDR2 from the germline V gene are MNHNY and SVGAGI (reference sequence). For the CDR3, the DNA is TGTGCCAGCAGGTCAGATGAAAAACTGTTTTTT. It is translated as CASRSDEKLFF.

V is TRBV28 and J is TRBJ1-4; 7 bases match TRBD1. Germline loops: CDR1 MDHEN, CDR2 SYDVKM. This CDR3 has 13 amino acids. V lost 8 bases to trimming and J lost 8 bases; unmatched junction nucleotides: 8. The CDR3 region has the DNA TGTGCCAGCGGTGGAGGACAGGCAGAAAAACTGTTTTTT. Translated: CASGGGQAEKLFF. Looking up the rest from reference TRBV28 and TRBJ1-4 gives the full variable domain: DVKVTQSSRYLVKRTGEKVFLECVQDMDHENMFWYRQDPGLGLRLIYFSYDVKMKEKGDIPEGYSVSREKKERFSLILESASTNQTSMYLCASGGGQAEKLFFGSGTQLSVL.

About this clonotype: Just one base apart from a much larger clone, this may be a read error. The V gene is TRBV4-1, the J gene TRBJ1-4; D gene unclear. The CDR3 totals 15 residues. Germline CDR1 and CDR2: MGHRA and YSYEKL. The CDR3 is CASSQVADTNEKPFF. The CDR3 DNA reads as TGCGCCAGCAGCCAAGTGGCCGATACTAATGAAAAACCGTTTTTT.

This clonotype turned up a few times. This chain connects TRBV20-1 to TRBJ2-5, with a tentative D call TRBD2 (5 bases). This CDR3 spans 10 amino acids. Per germline, CDR1 DFQATT and CDR2 SNEGSKA (reference sequence). Here the CDR3 reads CATRGETQYF. Written as DNA, the CDR3 is TGCGCTACCCGAGGGGAGACCCAGTACTTC.

This clonotype came up once. The chain joins TRBV7-2 to TRBJ2-5; possible D gene TRBD2, 8 bases. Trimming pared 4 bases from V and 2 bases from J, leaving 17 bases between. The CDR3 is 16 amino acids. Germline CDR1 reads SGHTA; CDR2 reads FQGNSA. CDR3 DNA: TGTGCCAGCAGCTCTGACGGGGGGGACAGACAAGAGACCCAGTACTTC. Protein: CASSSDGGDRQETQYF. The full variable domain, rest sourced from reference TRBV7-2 and TRBJ2-5, is GAGVSQSPSNKVTEKGKDVELRCDPISGHTALYWYRQSLGQGLEFLIYFQGNSAPDKSGLPSDRFSAERTGGSVSTLTIQRTQQEDSAVYLCASSSDGGDRQETQYFGPGTRLLVL.

The chain has TRBV2 and TRBJ1-5; TRBD1 agrees at 8 bases. Germline assignment: CDR1 SNHLY and CDR2 FYNNEI. This CDR3 region has 15 residues. V was pared by 3 bases and J by 2 bases, with 3 bases of the junction left unmatched. The CDR3 DNA is TGTGCCAGCAGTGATTCGGGACAGGGCAATCAGCCCCAGCATTTT. This translates into CASSDSGQGNQPQHF. Full variable domain (missing parts from reference TRBV2 and TRBJ1-5): EPEVTQTPSHQVTQMGQEVILRCVPISNHLYFYWYRQILGQKVEFLVSFYNNEISEKSEIFDDQFSVERPDGSNFTLKIRSTKLEDSAMYFCASSDSGQGNQPQHFGDGTRLSIL.

This clonotype appeared many times. CDR3: CASSQDHRGWSEAFF. The CDR3 DNA reads TGTGCCAGCAGCCAAGATCACAGGGGGTGGTCTGAAGCTTTCTTT. The chain has TRBV14 and TRBJ1-1; 8 positions agree with TRBD1. The CDR3 contains 15 residues. Germline assignment: CDR1 SGHDN and CDR2 FVKESK. Losses at the gene ends were 0 bases for V and 6 bases for J; bases not matched to a gene: 6.